This T cell receptor beta chain was documented in a study of blood T cell repertoires in COVID-19. The wider study: T cells, B-cell-depleted T cells, or PBMCs provided the cDNA or gDNA that served as material.

The CDR3 has 15 residues. Germline V gene lookup returns CDR1 MNHEY and CDR2 SVGAGI. V dropped 6 bases and J dropped 0 bases, with 12 bases sitting between them. Clones were sequenced by immunoSEQ multiplex PCR, and TCRdb holds only the in-frame ones, with some missing. The profile shows under 250,000 clones, around 90% of them singletons. The gene calls are TRBV6-5 and TRBJ1-5; D perhaps matches TRBD1 (5 bases). The sample was peripheral blood. This TCR came from a man in his sixties with COVID-19, enrolled during active disease. The CDR3 DNA reads as TGTGCCAGCAGAAAGGACATCTATAGCAATCAGCCCCAGCATTTT. It is translated as CASRKDIYSNQPQHF.